This is a list of T cell receptor beta chains from one sample in a study of persistence of HIV-infected CD4 T cells. The antigens for these receptors are not known. Only in-frame clones appear in the TCRdb table, and some are missing; sequencing was by immunoSEQ multiplex PCR. The sample consists of around 48,000 clones, around 72% of them appearing once. The material sequenced was CD4+ T cells sorted from PBMCs after approximately 20-hour stimulation, taken from a patient who received antiretroviral therapy. The origin of the receptors is an adult man with HIV who was CMV-seropositive. Each CDR3 is given with its conserved first and last residue. D genes are given only for firm matches. The size field is filled for only some rows; it gives once, few, many or a size class.

TRBJ1-1 . 12 TRBV29-1 . CSLSYGNTEAFF TGCAGCCTATCATATGGAAACACTGAAGCTTTCTTT
TRBJ1-5 . 17 TRBV10-2 . CASSESRSQARLQPQHF TGCGCCAGCAGTGAGTCGAGATCCCAGGCCAGGTTACAGCCCCAGCATTTT
TRBJ2-7 TRBD1 15 TRBV7-2 few CASSPRQGGSYEQYF TGTGCCAGCAGCCCAAGACAGGGGGGCTCCTACGAGCAGTACTTC
TRBJ2-3 TRBD1 16 TRBV27 . CASSPLGQYFTDTQYF TGTGCCAGCAGTCCTTTGGGACAGTATTTCACAGATACGCAGTATTTT
TRBJ2-5 . 14 TRBV18 . CASSPRTAQETQYF TGTGCCAGCTCACCAAGGACAGCCCAAGAGACCCAGTACTTC
TRBJ2-2 . 14 TRBV7-9 . CASSFRANTGELFF TGTGCCAGCAGCTTCAGGGCGAACACCGGGGAGCTGTTTTTT
TRBJ1-5 . 13 TRBV30 . CAWSGGSNQPQHF TGTGCCTGGAGTGGGGGTAGCAATCAGCCCCAGCATTTT
TRBJ1-6 . 15 TRBV14 . CASSPGTVYNSPLHF TGTGCCAGCAGCCCCGGGACGGTCTATAATTCACCCCTCCACTTT
TRBJ1-5 . 14 TRBV19 . CASSIAGDNQPQHF TGTGCCAGTAGTATAGCTGGGGACAATCAGCCCCAGCATTTT
TRBJ1-1 . 14 TRBV10-3 . CAIKGVTGHTEAFF TGTGCCATCAAGGGGGTGACAGGTCACACTGAAGCTTTCTTT
TRBJ2-7 TRBD2 15 TRBV3-1/TRBV3-2 . CASSQDMTSGDEQYF TGTGCCAGCAGCCAAGACATGACTAGCGGGGACGAGCAGTACTTC
TRBJ1-2 . 15 TRBV6-5 few CASSYQQLRGSGYTF TGTGCCAGCAGTTACCAACAGCTGAGGGGCTCTGGCTACACCTTC
TRBJ1-6 . 15 TRBV6-5 . CASSYGFSRGSPLHF TGTGCCAGCAGTTACGGTTTCAGTCGAGGTTCACCCCTCCACTTT
TRBJ2-1 . 16 TRBV7-3 . CASSLTGIGVPHEQFF TGTGCCAGCAGCTTAACTGGGATAGGAGTTCCGCATGAGCAGTTCTTC
TRBJ1-5 . 13 TRBV18 . CASSRDPNQPQHF TGTGCCAGCTCACGGGACCCTAATCAGCCCCAGCATTTT
TRBJ2-6 . 20 TRBV4-3 . CASSQERPLRAWAGANVLTF TGCGCCAGCAGCCAAGAGAGGCCCCTGAGGGCTTGGGCTGGGGCCAACGTCCTGACTTTC
TRBJ2-6 . 18 TRBV4-1 . CASSHVPGRNSGANVLTF TGCGCCAGCAGCCACGTCCCGGGACGTAACTCTGGGGCCAACGTCCTGACTTTC
TRBJ1-2 TRBD1 14 TRBV5-4 . CASSYRDSNYGYTF TGTGCCAGCAGCTATAGGGACAGCAACTATGGCTACACCTTC
TRBJ2-2 TRBD1 16 TRBV19 . CASRKDRAFNTGELFF TGTGCCAGTAGAAAAGACAGGGCGTTTAACACCGGGGAGCTGTTTTTT
TRBJ1-5 . 15 TRBV19 . CASSIVEGANQPQHF TGTGCCAGTAGTATAGTGGAAGGAGCCAATCAGCCCCAGCATTTT
TRBJ1-2 . 13 TRBV30 . CAWSPLQDYGYTF TGTGCCTGGAGTCCTCTTCAGGACTATGGCTACACCTTC
TRBJ1-2 . 14 TRBV6-5 . CASSFNRANYGYTF TGTGCCAGCAGTTTTAACAGGGCTAACTATGGCTACACCTTC
TRBJ2-7 . 13 TRBV7-2 once CASSRQGLYEQYF TGTGCCAGCAGCCGACAGGGACTTTACGAGCAGTACTTC
TRBJ1-6 TRBD1 14 TRBV4-3 once CASRIGTEDSPLHF TGCGCCAGCAGGATCGGGACAGAGGATTCACCCCTCCACTTT
TRBJ2-5 . 13 TRBV7-2 . CASSLTGKETQYF TGTGCCAGCAGCTTAACAGGGAAAGAGACCCAGTACTTC
TRBJ1-5 . 14 TRBV7-8 medium-sized CASSTGQGNQPQHF TGTGCCAGCAGCACGGGACAAGGCAATCAGCCCCAGCATTTT
TRBJ1-2 TRBD1 16 TRBV7-8 . CASSPGQGYLIGGYTF TGTGCCAGCAGCCCGGGACAGGGGTATCTCATCGGTGGCTACACCTTC
TRBJ2-4 . 12 TRBV29-1 few CSVEEVKNIQYF TGCAGCGTTGAAGAGGTCAAAAACATTCAGTACTTC
TRBJ2-3 . 13 TRBV5-6 . CASSFNLQDTQYF TGTGCCAGCAGCTTTAACTTACAGGATACGCAGTATTTT